This T cell receptor beta chain was found in a study of response to subunit inactivated influenza vaccine. In TCRdb, the RT-PCR reads were re-called with MiXCR into one record per CDR3 protein. The table has about 800,000 distinct CDR3 sequences, around 20% seen once. Remarks on this clonotype: The antigen is undetermined. It may be a read error: a sequence one base away is much more abundant.

Germline assignment: CDR1 SQVTM and CDR2 ANQGSEA. The length of the CDR3 is 15 residues. The V and J ends lost 4 bases and 2 bases respectively, with 16 bases between them. Findings of the study overall: The authors suggested that few new T cells are recruited per seasonal influenza vaccination.

The starting material was PBMCs from blood, obtained 5 days after vaccination. J is TRBJ2-3 and V is TRBV29-1; a weak D match, TRBD2 (6 bases). The TCR originated in a man aged 45-60 years who received an inactivated influenza vaccine. This chain's CDR3 is CSVAGGGINTDTQYF. Here the CDR3 DNA reads TGCAGCGTTGCCGGCGGAGGGATCAACACAGATACGCAGTATTTT.